These T cell receptor beta chains were read from a single sample in a study of Graves' ophthalmopathy and Graves' hyperthyroidism. TCRdb recomputed calls from the multiplex PCR reads with MiXCR, one row per CDR3 protein. The table records roughly 610,000 distinct CDR3 sequences, 22% of them present only once. The sequenced sample consisted of peripheral blood. All receptors come from a woman aged 18-29 years with stable Graves' hyperthyroidism. Some clones in this sample may be carry-over from other donors' samples. CDR3s include the opening cysteine and the closing phenylalanine or tryptophan. A D gene is named only where the DNA matches it firmly. The listing skips clone size in some rows; elsewhere it reads once, few, many or a size class.

d_gene	abundance	j_gene	v_gene	CDR3nt	CDR3aa
.	many	TRBJ1-2	TRBV20-1	TGCAGTGCTGACCCGCCAACGGGCCAAAACTATGGCTACACCTTC	CSADPPTGQNYGYTF
.	.	TRBJ1-1	TRBV30	TGTGCCTGGAGTGTTATGGGCGGCCGGGTCGAAGCTTTCTTT	CAWSVMGGRVEAFF
TRBD1	many	TRBJ2-2	TRBV15	TGTGCCACTAAGGGGGACAGGACGAACACCGGGGAGCTGTTTTTT	CATKGDRTNTGELFF
.	many	TRBJ2-7	TRBV27	TGTGCCAGCGCTTCAAGCGGCAAGTACGAGCAGTACTTC	CASASSGKYEQYF
.	many	TRBJ1-3	TRBV11-2	TGTGCCAGCAGCTTGATCGAGCGGGACTATTACGGAAACACCATATATTTT	CASSLIERDYYGNTIYF
TRBD1	.	TRBJ2-2	TRBV11-2	TGTGCCAGCAGCCTCGGACAGGGGGCGATCGGGGAGCTGTTTTTT	CASSLGQGAIGELFF
TRBD1	many	TRBJ2-7	TRBV28	TGTGCCAGCAGTCCGGACAGGGTGGGCTACGAGCAGTACTTC	CASSPDRVGYEQYF
TRBD1	many	TRBJ1-5	TRBV7-2	TGTGCCAGCAGCGGGTACAGGGGGCCTCAGCCCCAGCATTTT	CASSGYRGPQPQHF
.	many	TRBJ2-7	TRBV5-5	TGTGCCAGCAGCTTGACAGTGCCTTCCTACGAGCAGTACTTC	CASSLTVPSYEQYF
.	many	TRBJ2-5	TRBV6-1	TGTGCCAGCAGGGACCCCGGGGTCCAAGAGACCCAGTACTTC	CASRDPGVQETQYF
.	many	TRBJ1-1	TRBV20-1	TGCAGTGCTAGAGCCCCCATAGATCGCACTGAAGCTTTCTTT	CSARAPIDRTEAFF
TRBD1	.	TRBJ1-2	TRBV28	TGTGCCAGCAGGCCCGGGACAGAAGTGGGTGGCTACACCTTC	CASRPGTEVGGYTF
.	.	TRBJ1-1	TRBV11-1	TGTGCCAGCAGCTTAGCGCGGGGAGACGCGGGCACTGAAGCTTTCTTT	CASSLARGDAGTEAFF
.	.	TRBJ1-1	TRBV4-1	TGTGCCAGCAGCCGGACGGCCCTCTCGGGCACTGAAGCTTTCTTT	CASSRTALSGTEAFF
TRBD2	many	TRBJ2-7	TRBV15	TGTGCCACCAGCATGTCCTTAGCGGGAGGCTACGAGCAGTACTTC	CATSMSLAGGYEQYF
TRBD2	few	TRBJ2-5	TRBV7-9	TGTGCCAGCAGCACTAGCGGGAAGGGTCCAGAGACCCAGTACTTC	CASSTSGKGPETQYF
.	many	TRBJ1-1	TRBV5-1	TGCGCCAGCAGCTTGGCAGAGGAGAACACTGAAGCTTTCTTT	CASSLAEENTEAFF
.	many	TRBJ1-2	TRBV14	TGTGCCAGCAGCCAAGGCAGGACCTATGGCTACACCTTC	CASSQGRTYGYTF
TRBD2	few	TRBJ2-4	TRBV5-4	TGTGCCAGCAGCAGCTTAGCGGGGGTAGCCAAAAACATTCAGTACTTC	CASSSLAGVAKNIQYF
TRBD1	many	TRBJ1-1	TRBV6-2/TRBV6-3	TGTGCCAGCAGGTTACAGGGGGCTATGGGAAAAGCTTTCTTT	CASRLQGAMGKAFF
TRBD1	.	TRBJ2-7	TRBV27	TGTGCCAGCAGTCGACTCACCGGGACAGTAGACTACGAGCAGTACTTC	CASSRLTGTVDYEQYF
.	.	TRBJ2-4	TRBV20-1	TGCAGTGCTAACCAAGGGGCCAAAAACATTCAGTACTTC	CSANQGAKNIQYF
TRBD1	many	TRBJ2-4	TRBV12-3/TRBV12-4	TGTGCCAGCAGTTCCCACAGGGGAAACATTAAGTACTTC	CASSSHRGNIKYF
.	few	TRBJ2-5	TRBV7-9	TGTGCCAGCAGCTTAGCGTATTTGGCTCATCAAAGGGGGGAGACCCAGTACTTC	CASSLAYLAHQRGETQYF
.	many	TRBJ1-5	TRBV12-3/TRBV12-4	TGTGCCAGCAGTTCCTCTCAAGGACGGCAGCCCCAGCATTTT	CASSSSQGRQPQHF
.	many	TRBJ1-1	TRBV6-1	TGTGCCAGCAAGGACAAAATGAACACTGAAGCTTTCTTT	CASKDKMNTEAFF
.	.	TRBJ2-7	TRBV2	TGTGCCAGCAGTGATCACGGGGCCTGGGAGCAGTACTTC	CASSDHGAWEQYF
TRBD1	many	TRBJ1-5	TRBV12-3/TRBV12-4	TGTGCCAGCAGTGGGACAGGTGGGAAAGGTCAGCCCCAGCATTTT	CASSGTGGKGQPQHF
.	.	TRBJ2-5	TRBV29-1	TGCAGCGTTGGGGCCAGGCTCGGAGGGGAGACCCAGTACTTC	CSVGARLGGETQYF
.	many	TRBJ1-3	TRBV11-1	TGTGCCAGCAGCCCCCCGGACTCTCCGATTGGAAACACCATATATTTT	CASSPPDSPIGNTIYF
.	few	TRBJ2-7	TRBV27	TGTGCCAGCAGTTCCCCGGGGGACGAGCAGTACTTC	CASSSPGDEQYF
.	.	TRBJ1-2	TRBV30	TGTGCCTGTGTTACACCAAACTATGGCTACACCTTC	CACVTPNYGYTF
TRBD1	many	TRBJ2-7	TRBV5-1	TGCGCCAGCAGACGAACCGGGACAGGGGATGGCGAGCAGTACTTC	CASRRTGTGDGEQYF
TRBD1	.	TRBJ2-6	TRBV28	TGTGCCACCCTACAGGGGACCCCTTCTGGGGCCAACGTCCTGACTTTC	CATLQGTPSGANVLTF
.	many	TRBJ1-2	TRBV12-3/TRBV12-4	TGTGCCAGCAGTCCTCCGATCTCGGGCTTC	CASSPPISGF
.	many	TRBJ1-1	TRBV12-3/TRBV12-4	TGTGCCAGCAAAATGAACACTGAAGCTTTCTTT	CASKMNTEAFF
.	.	TRBJ1-3	TRBV6-1	TGTGCCAGCAGACGACAGATCTCTGGAAACACCATATATTTT	CASRRQISGNTIYF
.	few	TRBJ2-5	TRBV27	TGTGCCAGCAGGGGGTGGCAGCAAGAGACCCAGTACTTC	CASRGWQQETQYF
.	many	TRBJ2-7	TRBV29-1	TGCAGCGTAAATACTGACCCGTCGTCCGAGCAGTACTTC	CSVNTDPSSEQYF
.	many	TRBJ2-2	TRBV4-1	TGCGCCAGCAGCGAGGCCGCGAACACCGGGGAGCTGTTTTTT	CASSEAANTGELFF
.	.	TRBJ2-5	TRBV15	TGTGCCACCAGCAGAGATGGGCCGAGCGGGGAGACCCAGTACTTC	CATSRDGPSGETQYF
TRBD1	many	TRBJ1-2	TRBV12-3/TRBV12-4	TGTGCCACCGAGACAGGGGGCGTCGGTGGCTACACCTTC	CATETGGVGGYTF
.	many	TRBJ1-1	TRBV9	TGTGCCAGCAGCTCTCGAGTTGACACTGAAGCTTTCTTT	CASSSRVDTEAFF
.	many	TRBJ1-1	TRBV6-1	TGTGCCAGCAGCCGAACGACAGCTGACACTGAAGCTTTCTTT	CASSRTTADTEAFF
TRBD1	many	TRBJ2-7	TRBV2	TGTGCCAGCAGACGACAGGGCGGTGAGCAGTACTTC	CASRRQGGEQYF
.	many	TRBJ2-7	TRBV5-1	TGCGCCAGCAGCTTCGCCGGTGGTGTTCGAAGCGAGCAGTACTTC	CASSFAGGVRSEQYF
.	.	TRBJ2-5	TRBV2	TGTGCCAGCAGCGAGCTAGCCACCAAAGAGACCCAGTACTTC	CASSELATKETQYF
.	many	TRBJ1-2	TRBV12-3/TRBV12-4	TGTGCCAGCACAATGGGAGACAGGCCTAACTATGGCTACACCTTC	CASTMGDRPNYGYTF
.	.	TRBJ1-3	TRBV9	TGTGCCAGCAGCGGATTCTCTGGAAACACCATATATTTT	CASSGFSGNTIYF
.	few	TRBJ1-2	TRBV5-4	TGTGCCAGCAGCCCAAGTACAGGGACCCCCTATGGCTACACCTTC	CASSPSTGTPYGYTF